This T cell receptor (beta chain) is drawn from a study of cytotoxic CD8 clonotypes in ibrutinib-treated CLL. General observations from the study: Contraction or stability on treatment characterized the public clonotypes, which were uncommon. Sustained-remission and progressing patients' sampling times differed. Baseline levels were approached again at progression, after clonality had risen at ibrutinib response.

Clones were sequenced by immunoSEQ multiplex PCR, and TCRdb holds only the in-frame ones, with some missing. The sample shows roughly 15,000 clones, approximately 52% of them seen only once. About this clone: Its specificity is not known.

In germline, CDR1 is SQVTM, CDR2 ANQGSEA. The CDR3 consists of 17 residues. V gave up 3 bases and J gave up 0 bases; unmatched junction bases: 10. The chain joins TRBV29-1 to TRBJ2-3; 9 nucleotides line up with TRBD1. The source is a human donor with chronic lymphocytic leukemia. The sample here was PBMCs, taken at a 24-month disease-progression time point, from a patient treated with ibrutinib. CDR3 amino acids: CSVEGMIGTGSTDTQYF. CDR3 DNA sequence: TGCAGCGTTGAGGGAATGATCGGGACAGGGAGCACAGATACGCAGTATTTT.